These 15 T cell receptor beta chains were all obtained from the same sample, sequenced in a study of blood T cell repertoires in COVID-19. Assay: immunoSEQ multiplex PCR; the TCRdb copy retains only in-frame clones and omits some. The sample yields 45,000 or so clones, around 86% seen once. Sequencing used peripheral blood. These receptors were obtained from a woman aged 80 or over with COVID-19, enrolled during active disease.

This CDR3 reads CASSEVMGHSSGANVLTF. CDR3 coding DNA: TGTGCCAGCAGTGAAGTCATGGGACATAGCTCTGGGGCCAACGTCCTGACTTTC. The chain couples TRBV6-1 to TRBJ2-6, with D perhaps TRBD1 (6 bases). The CDR3 has 18 residues. CDR1 is MNHNS, CDR2 SASEGT, per germline. V lost 1 base to trimming and J lost 0 bases, with 13 bases between them.

The rearrangement joins TRBV3-1 (or the pseudogene TRBV3-2) to TRBJ2-5; 10 bases agree with TRBD2. Trimming at V came to 4 bases and at J to 2 bases, leaving 7 bases not matched to a gene. Germline CDR1 reads LGHDT; CDR2 reads YNNKEL (reference sequence). This CDR3 is built from 16 residues. CDR3 DNA: TGTGCCAGCAGCCTTAGTAGCGGGGGGCCGCAAGAGACCCAGTACTTC. It encodes CASSLSSGGPQETQYF.

This clone was seen more than once but under ten times. The rearrangement links TRBV7-9 to TRBJ2-7; TRBD1 matches at 10 bases. The CDR3 is 16 residues long. CDR1 and CDR2 from the germline V gene are SEHNR and FQNEAQ (reference sequence). J was trimmed by 1 base and V by 4 bases; bases with no gene match: 7. Here the CDR3 reads CASSSDRDRGSYEQYF. The CDR3 DNA reads TGTGCCAGCAGCTCAGACCGGGACAGGGGATCCTACGAGCAGTACTTC.

This sequence joins TRBV5-6 and TRBJ1-5; unclear D gene. Germline loops: CDR1 SGHDT, CDR2 YYEEEE. V lost 1 base and J lost 5, with 7 bases in between. The CDR3 has 13 residues. CDR3 in amino acids: CASSLSGHQPQHF. CDR3 DNA: TGTGCCAGCAGCTTGTCTGGGCATCAGCCCCAGCATTTT. The whole variable domain, filled in from reference TRBV5-6 and TRBJ1-5, reads DAGVTQSPTHLIKTRGQQVTLRCSPKSGHDTVSWYQQALGQGPQFIFQYYEEEERQRGNFPDRFSGHQFPNYSSELNVNALLLGDSALYLCASSLSGHQPQHFGDGTRLSIL.

The V gene is TRBV28, the J gene TRBJ2-7, with 7 bases matching TRBD2. Germline loops: CDR1 MDHEN, CDR2 SYDVKM. This CDR3 is built from 15 residues. J lost 3 bases, V lost 6 bases, and 11 bases had no gene match. DNA of the CDR3: TGTGCCAGCAGCCCGGGGGGAGGGACTCGCTACGAGCAGTACTTC. Its translation: CASSPGGGTRYEQYF.

The chain links TRBV3-1 (or the pseudogene TRBV3-2) to TRBJ2-1, with 10 bases fitting TRBD2. Germline-derived CDR1 and CDR2 are LGHDT and YNNKEL (reference sequence). Trimming at V came to 4 bases and at J to 9 bases, leaving 9 bases not matched to a gene. CDR3 length: 15 amino acids. The DNA for the CDR3 is TGTGCCAGCAGCCCGGCCGGGACTAGCGTCGGTGAGCAGTTCTTC. Its protein is CASSPAGTSVGEQFF.

The gene calls are TRBV29-1 and TRBJ2-1, with 9 bases that match TRBD1. J gave up 7 bases and V 7 bases, and 14 bases lay outside the gene matches. The CDR3 sequence is 15 residues long. Germline values: CDR1 SQVTM, CDR2 ANQGSEA. In DNA, the CDR3 is TGCAGCGCCAACAAAGGGACAGGGATGGGGAATGAGCAGTTCTTC. Its translation: CSANKGTGMGNEQFF.

The chain employs TRBV19 and TRBJ2-1, with 9 bases aligning to TRBD1. CDR3 size: 16 residues. V lost 3 bases to trimming and J lost 2 bases; unmatched junction nucleotides: 5. Germline assignment: CDR1 LNHDA and CDR2 SQIVND (reference sequence). The CDR3 coding sequence is TGTGCCAGTAGTATCGGGACAGGGCGGACCTACAATGAGCAGTTCTTC. Translated, it gives CASSIGTGRTYNEQFF.

The rearrangement joins TRBV11-2 to TRBJ2-5; D is undetermined. V lost 5 bases to trimming and J lost 6 bases, with 7 bases between them. CDR1 SGHAT and CDR2 FQNNGV come from the germline V gene. The CDR3 sequence is 11 residues long. DNA for the CDR3: TGTGCCAGCAGCCCGGAGCAGACCCAGTACTTC. It specifies CASSPEQTQYF.

The chain has TRBV9 and TRBJ2-2; 13 bases agree with TRBD2. The germline V gene has CDR1 SGDLS and CDR2 YYNGEE. The CDR3 consists of 15 residues. J lost 8 bases, V lost 3 bases, and 4 bases had no gene match. The CDR3: CASSEGTSGVGELFF. The CDR3 region has the DNA TGTGCCAGCAGCGAGGGGACTAGCGGGGTTGGGGAGCTGTTTTTT.

This chain uses TRBV18 with TRBJ2-2; maybe TRBD1 (6 bases). The V and J ends lost 0 bases and 6 bases respectively, with 14 bases between them. This CDR3 comprises 16 residues. CDR1 is KGHSH, CDR2 LQKENI, per germline. As DNA, the CDR3 is TGTGCCAGCTCACCACCACAGGGAGCTGTATCCGGGGAGCTGTTTTTT. Translation gives CASSPPQGAVSGELFF.

V gene TRBV4-1 combines with J gene TRBJ1-1; no reliable D call. The V and J ends lost 0 bases and 4 bases respectively, with 15 bases between them. This CDR3 is built from 16 residues. Germline V lookup: CDR1 MGHRA, CDR2 YSYEKL. Written as DNA, the CDR3 is TGCGCCAGCAGCCAAGACAGGTTAAGCCACGTCACTGAAGCTTTCTTT. Translating gives CASSQDRLSHVTEAFF.

In DNA form, the CDR3 reads TGTGCCTGGAGTGTCCAGCGATCCTCTGGGGCCAACGTCCTGACTTTC. Amino acid sequence: CAWSVQRSSGANVLTF. The chain couples TRBV30 to TRBJ2-6; D unresolved. The CDR3 has 16 amino acids. The germline CDR1 and CDR2 sequences are GTSNPN and SVGIG (reference sequence). Trimming stripped 0 bases from V and 0 bases from J, with 9 bases between.

This sequence joins TRBV7-9 and TRBJ2-7, with 9 positions matching TRBD2. J was trimmed by 3 bases and V by 5 bases; bases with no gene match: 8. This CDR3 contains 15 residues. Germline assignment: CDR1 SEHNR and CDR2 FQNEAQ (reference sequence). CDR3 in amino acids: CASSPRLAGLYEQYF. The CDR3 DNA sequence: TGTGCCAGCAGCCCCAGGCTAGCGGGACTCTACGAGCAGTACTTC.

In this sample, this clone turned up once. The chain uses TRBV7-9 and TRBJ1-4; D is ambiguous. Trimming took off 5 bases at V and 7 bases at J, with 17 bases between the two ends. Per germline, CDR1 SEHNR and CDR2 FQNEAQ (reference sequence). The CDR3 contains 15 residues. CDR3 sequence: CASSLASIRGEKLFF. In DNA form, the CDR3 reads TGTGCCAGCAGCCTCGCCTCAATCCGGGGTGAAAAACTGTTTTTT.